These 6 T cell receptor beta chains share one sample of origin, sequenced in a study of spatial heterogeneity in lung cancer. Study-wide results and limits: Counts that tracked tumor mutation counts were those of expanded intratumoral alpha and beta TCRs.

Their cognate antigens are unknown. Each CDR3 protein is one row after TCRdb ran MiXCR on the 5' RACE reads. The sample has a few thousand distinct CDR3 sequences, roughly a tenth seen once. As for time point: sample taken at primary tumor resection. Sample: lung tumor tissue, taken at surgery. Every receptor here comes from a female donor with early-stage non-small cell lung cancer.

By sample share, this clonotype is medium-sized. The chain links TRBV19 to TRBJ1-5; 12 nucleotides match TRBD1. After removal of 3 bases from V and 7 bases from J, the junction contained 7 bases not matched to a gene. This CDR3 has 16 amino acids. CDR1 and CDR2 (germline): LNHDA, SQIVND (reference sequence). CDR3 DNA sequence: TGTGCCAGTAGTATTCCGGGACAGGGGGCTCGACAGCCCCAGCATTTT. It specifies CASSIPGQGARQPQHF.

Ten or more counts support this clonotype. V gene TRBV6-5 combines with J gene TRBJ2-7, with 8 nucleotides matching TRBD2. There are 13 residues in the CDR3. V lost 8 bases and J lost 2; bases outside the gene matches: 5. Germline CDR1 and CDR2: MNHEY and SVGAGI. CDR3 sequence reads: CASGVSGAYEQYF. The CDR3, as DNA: TGTGCCAGCGGCGTTAGCGGGGCCTACGAGCAGTACTTC.

This clonotype is labeled large (0.1 to 1%). The chain combines TRBV14 with TRBJ1-3; 8 bases are shared with TRBD1. CDR3 size: 17 residues. J lost 2 bases, V lost 2 bases, and 8 bases had no gene match. The germline V gene has CDR1 SGHDN and CDR2 FVKESK. CDR3 in DNA: TGTGCCAGCAGCCAACTTGGACAGGGCCGAACTGGAAACACCATATATTTT. Amino acid sequence: CASSQLGQGRTGNTIYF.

In its sample, this clonotype is medium-sized (0.01 to 0.1%). This chain links TRBV12-3 or TRBV12-4 with TRBJ2-3, with 9 positions matching TRBD2. Unmatched junction bases numbered 9, after V lost 6 bases and J lost 8 bases. The CDR3 totals 14 residues. CDR3 DNA sequence: TGTGCCAGCAGGAAGGCGGGGGGGCACGGTACGCAGTATTTT. The encoded protein is CASRKAGGHGTQYF.

This clonotype is large within its sample. The chain combines TRBV5-1 with TRBJ2-2, with D tentatively TRBD1 (5 bases). Germline V gives CDR1 SGHRS, CDR2 YFSETQ. The CDR3 consists of 14 residues. V lost 2 bases, J lost 1 base, and 6 bases lay in between. Written as DNA, the CDR3 is TGCGCCAGCAGCTTCCAGGGGAACACCGGGGAGCTGTTTTTT. This translates into CASSFQGNTGELFF.

This clonotype showed up many times. The rearrangement links TRBV5-6 to TRBJ2-4, with D tentatively TRBD1 or TRBD2 (6 bases each). V lost 0 bases to trimming and J lost 5 bases, with 12 bases between them. CDR1 and CDR2 from the germline V gene are SGHDT and YYEEEE. The CDR3 sequence is 15 residues long. This CDR3 reads CASSLAGGHENIQYF. The CDR3 DNA reads as TGTGCCAGCAGCTTGGCCGGGGGCCATGAAAACATTCAGTACTTC.